The rows below give T cell receptor beta chains drawn from one sample of a study of post-analysis software for immune sequencing data. TCRdb reanalysed the PCR reads using MiXCR and keeps one entry per CDR3 protein. The sample records fewer than 700,000 distinct CDR3 sequences, roughly 45% being singletons. Sequencing input: blood. The receptor set was obtained from a girl between 5 and 17 years old with multiple sclerosis. CDR3s include the opening cysteine and the closing phenylalanine or tryptophan. The order of the fields is clone size, D gene, V gene, J gene, CDR3 DNA, CDR3 protein. The D gene is left open where the match is weak. Size is omitted from some rows. Given values are once, few, many or a class for expanded clones.

size: .; D: .; V: TRBV7-9; J: TRBJ2-7; DNA: TGTGCCAGCACCCCCTCCGGAGGAGGTGGGTCCTACGAGCAGTACTTC; CDR3: CASTPSGGGGSYEQYF
size: .; D: .; V: TRBV5-1; J: TRBJ1-1; DNA: TGCGCCAGCAGCTTGGGGCAGGTTGGAGATGAAGCTTTCTTT; CDR3: CASSLGQVGDEAFF
size: .; D: TRBD2; V: TRBV7-2; J: TRBJ2-3; DNA: TGTGCCAGCAGTGTTCGGGGAGGGAACACAGATACGCAGTATTTT; CDR3: CASSVRGGNTDTQYF
size: .; D: .; V: TRBV3-1; J: TRBJ2-5; DNA: TGTGCCAGCAGCCAAGATTTGGGGGGCCAAGAGACCCAGTACTTC; CDR3: CASSQDLGGQETQYF
size: once; D: .; V: TRBV7-9; J: TRBJ1-4; DNA: TGTGCCAGCAGCCCCGGACTCGAAACCGCCGAAAAACTGTTTTTT; CDR3: CASSPGLETAEKLFF
size: .; D: .; V: TRBV7-9; J: TRBJ1-6; DNA: TGTGCCAGCAGCTTAGACCCTCAAAGTTCACCCCTCCACTTT; CDR3: CASSLDPQSSPLHF
size: .; D: .; V: TRBV5-5; J: TRBJ1-2; DNA: TGTGCCGGCAGCTTGGAAGGAGGGAGGTACTATGGCTACACCTTC; CDR3: CAGSLEGGRYYGYTF
size: .; D: .; V: TRBV7-9; J: TRBJ1-1; DNA: TGTGCCAGCAGTCTCCCCAGGGAAGGGGCTGAAGCTTTCTTT; CDR3: CASSLPREGAEAFF
size: .; D: TRBD1; V: TRBV6-6; J: TRBJ2-1; DNA: TGTGCCAGCAGGGGGACAGGCCTCAATGAGCAGTTCTTC; CDR3: CASRGTGLNEQFF
size: .; D: TRBD1; V: TRBV4-2; J: TRBJ2-7; DNA: TGTGCCAGCAGCCAAGTGTTGGGCGGGCAGAAGAACACCGGGACAGGGAGCGAGCAGTACTTC; CDR3: CASSQVLGGQKNTGTGSEQYF
size: .; D: TRBD2; V: TRBV12-3/TRBV12-4; J: TRBJ2-5; DNA: TGTGCCAGCACAGGGGGACTAGCCGGGGAGACCCAGTACTTC; CDR3: CASTGGLAGETQYF
size: few; D: .; V: TRBV5-8; J: TRBJ1-5; DNA: TGTGCCAGCAGCCGACGGGAGAATCAGCCCCAGCATTTT; CDR3: CASSRRENQPQHF
size: few; D: .; V: TRBV4-1; J: TRBJ2-1; DNA: TGCGCCAGCAGCCAAGCCAGGGACAATGAGCAGTTCTTC; CDR3: CASSQARDNEQFF
size: .; D: TRBD1; V: TRBV27; J: TRBJ1-5; DNA: TGTGCCAGCACCTCAGCCGAGGGGGCGCAGAGCAATCAGCCCCAGCATTTT; CDR3: CASTSAEGAQSNQPQHF
size: .; D: TRBD2; V: TRBV10-3; J: TRBJ2-3; DNA: TGTGCCATCAGTGAGGAGACTAGCGAGGCAGATACGCAGTATTTT; CDR3: CAISEETSEADTQYF
size: .; D: .; V: TRBV28; J: TRBJ1-5; DNA: TGTGCCAGCAGTCCGACTGGAGAGGGGCAGGGTCAGCCCCAGCATTTT; CDR3: CASSPTGEGQGQPQHF
size: few; D: .; V: TRBV12-3/TRBV12-4; J: TRBJ2-3; DNA: TGTGCCAGCAGTGCCGGGTGGGATACGCAGTATTTT; CDR3: CASSAGWDTQYF
size: .; D: .; V: TRBV9; J: TRBJ2-5; DNA: TGTGCCAGCAGCTCCGGGGCTGTGGAGACCCAGTACTTC; CDR3: CASSSGAVETQYF
size: .; D: .; V: TRBV6-5; J: TRBJ1-2; DNA: TGTGCCACCCGACCCGGACAAATATTTAACTATGGCTACACCTTC; CDR3: CATRPGQIFNYGYTF
size: .; D: .; V: TRBV6-5; J: TRBJ2-7; DNA: TGTGCCAGCAGACAGGACTACGAGCAGTACTTC; CDR3: CASRQDYEQYF
size: .; D: TRBD1; V: TRBV10-3; J: TRBJ2-1; DNA: TGTGCCATCAGGGTAACAGGGGGCGCCGGCAATGAGCAGTTCTTC; CDR3: CAIRVTGGAGNEQFF
size: .; D: .; V: TRBV12-2; J: TRBJ2-1; DNA: TGTGCAAGTCGCTTAGCGGCTAGCGGGAGGGCCTTCAATGAGCAGTTCTTC; CDR3: CASRLAASGRAFNEQFF
size: few; D: TRBD1; V: TRBV29-1; J: TRBJ2-3; DNA: TGCAGCGTGGGGGCGACAGGGACAGCGCATAGCACAGATACGCAGTATTTT; CDR3: CSVGATGTAHSTDTQYF
size: .; D: TRBD1; V: TRBV12-3/TRBV12-4; J: TRBJ2-1; DNA: TGTGCCAGCAGTCGACAGGGGCCCAATCAGGAGCAGTTCTTC; CDR3: CASSRQGPNQEQFF
size: once; D: .; V: TRBV7-9; J: TRBJ1-2; DNA: TGTGCCAGCAGCTTAGACAGGGAGGCGCGAGGCTACACCTTC; CDR3: CASSLDREARGYTF